The present T cell receptor (beta chain) was sequenced within a study of blood T cell repertoires in COVID-19. Study details: The origin of the acute and convalescent COVID-19 samples was the United States, Italy and Spain.

Method: immunoSEQ multiplex PCR; TCRdb's copy keeps in-frame clones and lacks some. This table holds more than 150,000 clones, roughly nine tenths found once. V was clipped by 2 bases and J by 3 bases, with 14 bases between them. The CDR3 has 15 residues. Germline V gene lookup returns CDR1 LGHDT and CDR2 YNNKEL (reference sequence). V usage is TRBV3-1 (or the pseudogene TRBV3-2) and J usage is TRBJ2-7, with D possibly matching TRBD2 (6 bases). Sequencing was done on a sample of peripheral blood. This receptor was taken from a woman between 35 and 50 years old with acute or convalescent COVID-19. CDR3 amino acids: CASSQFGSSSYEQYF. The CDR3 region has the DNA TGTGCCAGCAGCCAATTCGGGAGTAGCAGCTACGAGCAGTACTTC.